The clone carrying this T cell receptor beta chain has only a few counts. Antigen: not known. TCRdb re-derived calls from the 5' RACE reads in MiXCR, one entry per CDR3 protein. The sample has approximately 180,000 distinct CDR3 sequences, 16% seen once. CDR3 length equals 15 residues. The V end lost 3 bases, the J end lost 13 bases, and 22 bases lay between the germline ends. These data are taken from a study of T-cell memory formation after mild COVID-19. General observations from the study: There were some responding clones in pre-infection memory, which suggested that cross-reactive memory had joined. Proof of SARS-CoV-2 specificity was absent for the second-wave clones that crested on day 37. Contracting clones, day 15 to 85, had balanced CD4/CD8, and later expanders favored CD4+.

The TCR originated in an adult woman who had mild COVID-19 (a few samples of this study predate the infection). Cell type and time point are not known. The chain links TRBV12-3 or TRBV12-4 to TRBJ1-5; possible D gene TRBD1, 6 bases. Sequencing used PBMCs or a T cell subset sorted from them (not recorded which). The CDR3 sequence is CASSLGGALGGTQHF. The CDR3 bases are TGTGCCAGCAGTTTGGGGGGGGCCCTCGGCGGGACGCAGCATTTT.